This T cell receptor (beta chain) was obtained from a study of blood T cell repertoires in COVID-19. Across the whole study: COVID-19 samples, acute and convalescent, were from the United States, Italy and Spain. T cells, B-cell-depleted T cells, or PBMCs supplied cDNA or gDNA.

Germline CDR1 is SGHVS and CDR2 is FNYEAQ. The CDR3 contains 19 residues. Trimming took 0 bases from V and 5 from J; bases not matched to a gene: 8. In the authors' workflow: From reference gene primer amplification, estimates of nucleated cell counts were derived. TCRdb keeps only in-frame clones here, not all; method: immunoSEQ multiplex PCR. V and J calls and clone size are copied from that table; D and trimming were computed from the DNA. The profile shows some 200,000 clones, 80% to 90% of them singletons. This rearrangement joins TRBV7-6 to TRBJ2-1; 15 positions match TRBD2. What was sequenced was PBMCs or T cells enriched from blood (not recorded which). This TCR was sampled from a woman aged 18-29 years who had recovered from COVID-19. The CDR3 protein is CASSLAPGLAGGPDNEQFF. The CDR3 bases are TGTGCCAGCAGCTTAGCCCCAGGACTAGCGGGGGGGCCCGACAATGAGCAGTTCTTC.